This T cell receptor (beta chain) was identified in a study of CXCR3-negative and CXCR3-positive naive CD8 T cells. About the study: Overall TRB read output was 120 million to 150 million, and each library contained about 1.5 +/- 0.3 million reads.

Study observations and caveats: TRB CDR3s of CXCR3-positive naive cells were more hydrophobic than those of CXCR3-negative naive cells.

TRB cDNA was prepared as libraries by UMI-labeled 5' RACE. TCRdb reprocessed the 5' RACE reads, keeping one entry per CDR3 protein, no DNA. The repertoire table contains 100,000 or so distinct CDR3 sequences. This CDR3 is built from 15 residues. Looked up from germline, CDR1 is SGHVS and CDR2 is FQNEAQ. Points on this clonotype: Its specificity is not known.

Input material: naive CXCR3+ CD8+ T cells from blood. Noted subset: CD45RO-CCR7+CD27+CD95- naive CD8+ T cells expressing CXCR3 (TNR3+). The sequence was collected from a human donor in good health. Some clones in this sample may be carry-over from other donors' samples. The rearrangement links TRBV7-8 to TRBJ1-1; there is no DNA to check the TCRdb D call of TRBD1. This CDR3 reads CASSFPGTVNTEAFF.